The next 30 T cell receptor beta chains were all read from a single sample in a study of T cells in Graves' hyperthyroidism and ophthalmopathy. RNA transcripts served as the template for amplifying TCR beta CDR3 regions. The HTBI set primed first-round TCR CDR3 RT-PCR. Each CDR3 protein is one row after TCRdb ran MiXCR on the multiplex PCR reads. The table has hundreds of thousands of distinct CDR3 sequences, less than 45% seen once. Sequencing was performed on peripheral blood or thyroid tissue (not recorded which). The origin of the receptors is an adult man with Graves' disease, either hyperthyroidism or ophthalmopathy (not recorded which).

The chain recombines TRBV7-2 with TRBJ2-2; TRBD1 matches 9 bases. J gave up 4 bases and V 4 bases, and 4 bases lay outside the gene matches. This CDR3 has 15 amino acids. Germline-derived CDR1 and CDR2 are SGHTA and FQGNSA. In DNA form, the CDR3 reads TGTGCCAGCAGCTCCCGGACAGGGGCCACCGGGGAGCTGTTTTTT. This gives the protein CASSSRTGATGELFF.

The rearrangement joins TRBV12-3 or TRBV12-4 to TRBJ2-2; perhaps TRBD1 as D (6 bases). Trimming left V 6 bases short and J 4 bases short, with 18 bases between. This CDR3 has 16 residues. CDR3 nucleotides: TGTGCCAGCAGCGTAGAGACAGGAGATTTCACCGGGGAGCTGTTTTTT. This encodes CASSVETGDFTGELFF.

This chain links TRBV2 with TRBJ2-7; the match to TRBD2 covers 7 bases. Germline V lookup: CDR1 SNHLY, CDR2 FYNNEI. This CDR3 region has 14 residues. Losses at the gene ends were 4 bases for V and 5 bases for J; bases not matched to a gene: 8. CDR3 nucleotides: TGTGCCAGCAGTGGGTCCCGAGCGGGACACGAGCAGTACTTC. This translates into CASSGSRAGHEQYF.

This clonotype has only a few counts. The chain has TRBV7-8 and TRBJ1-1; tentative D call: TRBD1 (5 bases). This CDR3 contains 13 residues. The ends were cut back, 0 bases at V and 8 bases at J, with 10 bases in the middle. From germline, CDR1 is SGHVS and CDR2 FQNEAQ. In nucleotides, the CDR3 is TGTGCCAGCAGCTTAGCCCTACAGGTAGAAGCTTTCTTT. Encoded protein: CASSLALQVEAFF.

This clonotype was picked up a small number of times. The rearrangement uses TRBV10-3 and TRBJ2-7; D might be TRBD1 (5 bases). The CDR3 totals 12 residues. Germline CDR1 ENHRY, CDR2 SYGVKD. With 11 bases removed from V and 5 bases from J, the gap between germline ends came to 16 bases. The CDR3 nucleotides are TGTGCCGTTCAGGGCTTCGTCCACGAGCAGTACTTC. It yields the protein CAVQGFVHEQYF.

V usage is TRBV7-2 and J usage is TRBJ2-7; 10 bases are a match to TRBD2. Germline trimming cut 7 bases from V and 6 bases from J; bases unmatched to any gene: 12. CDR1 and CDR2 (germline): SGHTA, FQGNSA. The CDR3 consists of 15 residues. CDR3 DNA: TGTGCCAGCACCATCGGGACTAGCGCGGTTGGCGAGCAGTACTTC. It translates to CASTIGTSAVGEQYF.

V and J are TRBV30 and TRBJ2-5; D is undetermined. The CDR3 contains 15 residues. The V gene lost 2 bases and the J gene lost 5 bases, with 18 bases spanning the gap. Germline V CDR1 and CDR2: GTSNPN, SVGIG (reference sequence). CDR3 coding DNA: TGTGCCTGGAGTCCTCTCTCCGGAACTTGGGAGACCCAGTACTTC. Protein product: CAWSPLSGTWETQYF. The full variable domain, rest sourced from reference TRBV30 and TRBJ2-5, is SQTIHQWPATLVQPVGSPLSLECTVEGTSNPNLYWYRQAAGRGLQLLFYSVGIGQISSEVPQNLSASRPQDRQFILSSKKLLLSDSGFYLCAWSPLSGTWETQYFGPGTRLLVL.

V gene TRBV20-1 combines with J gene TRBJ2-7, with D unresolved. Germline V gene data show CDR1 as DFQATT and CDR2 as SNEGSKA (reference sequence). The length of the CDR3 is 13 residues. V was shortened by 8 bases and J by 3 bases, with 17 bases between the two germline ends. CDR3 DNA: TGCAGTCCGGGCCCCTCAGGCGGCTACGAGCAGTACTTC. Its translation: CSPGPSGGYEQYF.

This clonotype occurred many times. The rearrangement links TRBV20-1 to TRBJ1-1; D is undetermined. Looked up from germline, CDR1 is DFQATT and CDR2 is SNEGSKA (reference sequence). This CDR3 is 9 amino acids long. The V end was cut by 2 bases, the J end by 14 bases, with 9 bases between. CDR3 DNA: TGCAGTGCTAGATCTCCTAGATTCTTT. Encoded protein: CSARSPRFF.

CDR3 region: CASSVPRQGCQPQHF. The CDR3, as DNA: TGTGCCAGCAGCGTTCCCAGACAGGGGTGCCAGCCCCAGCATTTT. The chain joins TRBV7-9 to TRBJ1-5; 8 bases are shared with TRBD1. Germline V gene data show CDR1 as SEHNR and CDR2 as FQNEAQ (reference sequence). CDR3 length equals 15 residues. Germline trimming cut 5 bases from V and 7 bases from J; bases unmatched to any gene: 10.

Notes on this clonotype: Being one base from a much bigger clone, this may be a read error. Likely a read error: the CDR3 ends without its conserved phenylalanine or tryptophan. The rearrangement uses TRBV29-1 and TRBJ1-5; 9 nucleotides match TRBD1. The CDR3 spans 13 residues. Trimming took 6 bases from V and 3 from J; bases not matched to a gene: 3. Germline V gene lookup returns CDR1 SQVTM and CDR2 ANQGSEA. CDR3 nucleotides: TGCAGCGTGGGACAGGGAAACAATCAGCCCCAGCATTTA. Its translation: CSVGQGNNQPQHL.

The chain links TRBV7-2 to TRBJ2-7, with TRBD1 identical over 10 bases. The junction had 9 bases not matched to a gene; V was cut back by 5 bases and J by 5 bases. CDR3 size: 15 residues. Per germline, CDR1 SGHTA and CDR2 FQGNSA. The CDR3 protein is CASSQTGGSSDEQYF. The CDR3 bases are TGTGCCAGCAGCCAGACAGGGGGCTCTAGCGACGAGCAGTACTTC.

With regard to this clonotype: The junction departs from germline at one end; a sequencing error may be responsible. The gene calls are TRBV7-6 and TRBJ2-6; 7 nucleotides line up with TRBD2. CDR3 length: 18 residues. The germline CDR1 and CDR2 sequences are SGHVS and FNYEAQ. CDR3 in amino acids: CASSLALSGNYGASVLTF. CDR3 DNA sequence: TGTGCCAGCAGCTTGGCCTTGAGCGGGAATTATGGGGCCAGCGTCCTGACTTTC. Drawing the rest from reference TRBV7-6 and TRBJ2-6, the complete variable domain is GAGVSQSPRYKVTKRGQDVALRCDPISGHVSLYWYRQALGQGPEFLTYFNYEAQQDKSGLPNDRFSAERPEGSISTLTIQRTEQRDSAMYRCASSLALSGNYGASVLTFGAGSRLTVL.

Only a few counts were recorded for this clonotype. This sequence joins TRBV19 and TRBJ1-2, with a tentative D call TRBD1 (5 bases). The CDR3 contains 15 residues. The germline V gene encodes CDR1 LNHDA and CDR2 SQIVND (reference sequence). The V and J ends lost 6 bases and 3 bases respectively, with 17 bases between them. The CDR3 spells CASSPRRQGYYGYTF. The CDR3 bases are TGTGCCAGTAGCCCGCGTCGGCAGGGTTACTATGGCTACACCTTC.

This clonotype was seen at least ten times. The J gene is TRBJ1-5, the V gene TRBV2, with D possibly TRBD1 on 5 matching bases. V shed 6 bases and J shed 0 bases, with 15 bases lying between them. The CDR3 contains 16 residues. The germline CDR1 and CDR2 sequences are SNHLY and FYNNEI. In nucleotides, the CDR3 is TGTGCCAGCAGCCGCAAGTTGGGACTTAGCAATCAGCCCCAGCATTTT. Translated, it gives CASSRKLGLSNQPQHF. The complete variable domain, with remaining parts taken from reference TRBV2 and TRBJ1-5, reads EPEVTQTPSHQVTQMGQEVILRCVPISNHLYFYWYRQILGQKVEFLVSFYNNEISEKSEIFDDQFSVERPDGSNFTLKIRSTKLEDSAMYFCASSRKLGLSNQPQHFGDGTRLSIL.

About this clonotype: Germline is not matched at one junction end, which may reflect a read error. The rearrangement joins TRBV7-3 to TRBJ2-7; D tentatively reads TRBD1 or TRBD2 (5 bases each). The CDR3 has 14 amino acids. Per germline, CDR1 SGHTA and CDR2 FQGTGA. This CDR3 is CASSQDGTSYEQYF. The CDR3 nucleotides are TGCGCCAGCAGCCAAGACGGGACCTCCTACGAGCAGTACTTC.

Many counts were recorded for this clonotype. This chain connects TRBV20-1 to TRBJ2-7; D remains ambiguous. The V end was cut by 4 bases, the J end by 3 bases, with 13 bases between. The CDR3 spans 13 residues. Germline values: CDR1 DFQATT, CDR2 SNEGSKA (reference sequence). The CDR3 DNA reads as TGCAGTGCTAACTGGGCGGCACTCTACGAGCAGTACTTC. Its translation: CSANWAALYEQYF.

This clonotype has only a few counts. The chain carries TRBV14 and TRBJ1-6; no clear D gene. The CDR3 extends over 14 amino acids. Trimming shortened V by 6 bases and J by 7 bases, and 13 bases separated the two germline ends. CDR1 and CDR2 (germline): SGHDN, FVKESK. CDR3: CASSLRLGNSPLHF. DNA of the CDR3: TGTGCCAGCAGTTTGAGGTTAGGAAATTCACCCCTCCACTTT.

This clonotype was seen a few times. The chain links TRBV20-1 to TRBJ1-1; 9 positions agree with TRBD1. The germline gives CDR1 DFQATT, CDR2 SNEGSKA (reference sequence). The CDR3 totals 12 residues. The junction had 2 bases not matched to a gene; V was cut back by 5 bases and J by 4 bases. The CDR3 coding sequence is TGCAGTGCTGCACAGGGGGCCACTGAAGCTTTCTTT. It codes for CSAAQGATEAFF.

This clonotype was seen only a few times. The chain employs TRBV6-5 and TRBJ2-7; unclear D gene. This CDR3 has 13 residues. Trimming cost V 3 bases and J 1 base, with 7 bases left between them. Germline assignment: CDR1 MNHEY and CDR2 SVGAGI. The CDR3 reads CASSYLSSYEQYF. The CDR3 DNA is TGTGCCAGCAGTTATCTGTCTTCCTACGAGCAGTACTTC.

The chain couples TRBV20-1 to TRBJ1-1; the match to TRBD1 covers 9 bases. The CDR3 consists of 16 residues. Per germline, CDR1 DFQATT and CDR2 SNEGSKA (reference sequence). V trimming: 4 bases; J trimming: 3 bases; junction bases outside the gene matches: 12. CDR3 sequence (DNA): TGCAGTGCTACTCGGACAGGGGATATTGTCGACACTGAAGCTTTCTTT. Amino acid sequence: CSATRTGDIVDTEAFF.

This clonotype was recorded a few times. V is TRBV5-4 and J is TRBJ1-3; D possibly corresponds to TRBD1 (5 bases). The V gene's germline CDR1 is SGHNT and CDR2 YYREEE (reference sequence). Between the trimmed V and J ends, which lost 0 bases and 4 bases, there was a span of 11 bases. This CDR3 comprises 15 residues. CDR3 sequence (DNA): TGTGCCAGCAGCTTGGCAGGGTCTCAAGGAAACACCATATATTTT. Encoded protein: CASSLAGSQGNTIYF.

V and J are TRBV29-1 and TRBJ1-3, with D tentatively TRBD1 (5 bases). The CDR3 spans 14 residues. Trimming removed 5 bases from V and 4 bases from J, with 15 bases in between. Germline CDR1 and CDR2: SQVTM and ANQGSEA. The CDR3 DNA reads as TGCAGCGTTCTCTTGGCAGGGTTGGGAAACACCATATATTTT. This sequence encodes CSVLLAGLGNTIYF.

This rearrangement joins TRBV20-1 to TRBJ1-2, with D unresolved. CDR3 size: 14 residues. Germline CDR1 DFQATT, CDR2 SNEGSKA (reference sequence). The V end lost 7 bases, the J end lost 7 bases, and 22 bases lay between the germline ends. The DNA of the CDR3 is TGCAGTGTTGGCTGGGGTGCGGCGGACTGTGGCTACACCTTC. This codes for CSVGWGAADCGYTF.

The rearrangement joins TRBV6-6 to TRBJ1-5; possible D gene TRBD1, 5 bases. This CDR3 is built from 16 residues. Trimming left V 4 bases short and J 0 bases short, with 13 bases between. Germline V gene lookup returns CDR1 MNHNY and CDR2 SVGAGI (reference sequence). CDR3 amino acids: CASSLNQGYSNQPQHF. CDR3 nucleotides: TGTGCCAGCAGTTTAAATCAGGGTTATAGCAATCAGCCCCAGCATTTT.

This clonotype was seen just once. This chain links TRBV2 with TRBJ2-7; 8 bases are a match to TRBD1. Germline V gene sequence: CDR1 SNHLY, CDR2 FYNNEI. The CDR3 totals 14 residues. V lost 3 bases, J lost 9 bases, and 10 bases stayed unmatched. Written as DNA, the CDR3 is TGTGCCAGCAGTGAGCAGGGGGCTTCAGATACGCAGTACTTC. It translates to CASSEQGASDTQYF.

This rearrangement joins TRBV2 to TRBJ1-1; possibly TRBD1 for D (5 bases). V was shortened by 6 bases and J by 5 bases, with 22 bases between the two germline ends. The CDR3 covers 16 residues. Germline CDR1 and CDR2: SNHLY and FYNNEI. The chain's CDR3 is CASSLGALGVATEAFF. CDR3 coding DNA: TGTGCCAGCAGCTTGGGAGCTTTGGGGGTGGCGACTGAAGCTTTCTTT.

V gene TRBV29-1 combines with J gene TRBJ1-2, with TRBD1 matching over 10 bases. CDR1 is SQVTM, CDR2 ANQGSEA, per germline. There are 13 residues in the CDR3. V gave up 5 bases and J gave up 4 bases; unmatched junction bases: 4. The CDR3 DNA follows: TGCAGCGTTAATCGACAGGGGGCCTATGGCTACACCTTC. It codes for CSVNRQGAYGYTF.

As regards this clonotype: Mismatch with germline at one junction end may stem from a read error. This chain links TRBV20-1 with TRBJ2-7, with D possibly called TRBD1 or TRBD2 (6 bases each). The CDR3 has 12 amino acids. Germline assignment: CDR1 DFQATT and CDR2 SNEGSKA (reference sequence). The chain's CDR3 is CSTSLTGFEQYF. The CDR3 DNA reads as TGCAGTACTAGCTTAACAGGGTTCGAGCAGTACTTC.

This clonotype was observed a few times. At one end, the junction sequence differs from germline, possibly due to a read error. The J gene is TRBJ1-5, the V gene TRBV2, with 10 positions matching TRBD1. In germline, CDR1 is SNHLY, CDR2 FYNNEI. The CDR3 is 14 amino acids. The DNA for the CDR3 is TGCGCCAGCAGCGACAGGGGGCCGGGGCAGCCCCAGCATTTT. Translation gives CASSDRGPGQPQHF.